This is a list of T cell receptor beta chains from one sample in a study of shared clonotypes between healthy human individuals. Profiling relied on immunoSEQ multiplex PCR, and the TCRdb table lists in-frame clones only, not all of them. The sample lists roughly 2.1 million clones, 85% to 95% occurring once. The sample comprised naive CD8+ T cells from PBMCs. These receptors all come from a man aged 18 to 29 in good health. Some clones in this sample may be carry-over from other donors' samples. Both conserved end residues are part of each CDR3. The D gene is left open where the match is weak. Expanded clones are given a class, and other clones once, few, many or no size at all.

>TRBV10-1|TRBJ2-7|.|.
TGCGCCAGCAGCAACAGAAGCTCCTACGAGCAGTACTTC
CASSNRSSYEQYF
>TRBV7-9|TRBJ2-7|.|.
TGTGCCAGCAGTTCCCCTACTCTAAACGAGCAGTACTTC
CASSSPTLNEQYF
>TRBV27|TRBJ1-5|.|.
TGTGCCAGCAGTTTAGTATCCGGGGTAGGCAATCAGCCCCAGCATTTT
CASSLVSGVGNQPQHF
>TRBV7-3|TRBJ2-2|.|.
TGTGCCAGCAGCCCAAATGCGGGGGCAGGCACCGGGGAGCTGTTTTTT
CASSPNAGAGTGELFF
>TRBV4-1|TRBJ2-3|.|.
TGCGCCAGCAGCCAGATCTTCGCGGGGAACACAGATACGCAGTATTTT
CASSQIFAGNTDTQYF
>TRBV19|TRBJ1-3|.|.
TGTGCCAGCGGCAACTCTGGAAACACCATATATTTT
CASGNSGNTIYF
>TRBV7-9|TRBJ2-2|.|.
TGTGCCAGCAGCTTTAGGTTAAGGGCCGAGACGGAGAACACCGGGGAGCTGTTTTTT
CASSFRLRAETENTGELFF
>TRBV4-3|TRBJ1-2|once|TRBD1
TGCGCCAGCAGCCAGGCGACAGGGGGCCCTGGCTACACCTTC
CASSQATGGPGYTF
>TRBV29-1|TRBJ2-7|.|.
TGCAGCGTTGCGGCGAACAGCGCCTACGAGCAGTACTTC
CSVAANSAYEQYF
>TRBV27|TRBJ2-2|few|.
TGTGCCAGCAAACCAGGGTTAACGGAGACTTACGGGGAGCTGTTTTTT
CASKPGLTETYGELFF
>TRBV4-1|TRBJ2-7|.|.
TGCGCCAGCAGCCCGAAGTCGTCCGGTTACGAGCAGTACTTC
CASSPKSSGYEQYF
>TRBV7-6|TRBJ1-3|.|TRBD1
TGTGCCAGCAGCAGCCTGACAGGGTACGCTGGAAACACCATATATTTT
CASSSLTGYAGNTIYF
>TRBV29-1|TRBJ2-6|once|.
TGCAGCGTCCAGGGGGGTGCTGGGGCCAACGTCCTGACTTTC
CSVQGGAGANVLTF
>TRBV7-9|TRBJ2-1|.|TRBD1
TGTGCCAGCAGTTTCCGGACAGGTGGGCCCGGAGACAATGAGCAGTTCTTC
CASSFRTGGPGDNEQFF
>TRBV6-5|TRBJ2-7|.|TRBD1
TGTGCCAGCAGTTACTCTAGGACAGGGGGCTACGAGCAGTACTTC
CASSYSRTGGYEQYF
>TRBV5-6|TRBJ2-7|.|TRBD2
TGTGCCAGCAGCGGGGGTCCTAGCGGCTTACGTTACGAGCAGTACTTC
CASSGGPSGLRYEQYF
>TRBV7-9|TRBJ2-2|once|.
TGTGCCAGCAGCTCCCACACCGGGGAGCTGTTTTTT
CASSSHTGELFF
>TRBV2|TRBJ2-7|.|TRBD1
TGTGCCAGCAGTCAAACACTCCACGGGACAGACTACGAGCAGTACTTC
CASSQTLHGTDYEQYF
>TRBV21-1|TRBJ1-5|once|.
TGTGCCAGCCCATTTGGGCGGCAGGGGGGCCAGCCCCAGCATTTT
CASPFGRQGGQPQHF
>TRBV7-9|TRBJ1-3|.|.
TGTGCCAGCAGCAACCGGGACCTTGCCGGAAACACCATATATTTT
CASSNRDLAGNTIYF
>TRBV12-5|TRBJ2-6|once|.
TGTGCTAGTGGTTTATGGTTAACCGATAACTCTGGGGCCAACGTCCTGACTTTC
CASGLWLTDNSGANVLTF
>TRBV27|TRBJ2-7|.|.
TGTGCCAGCAGTTTAGGGGGCCACTACGAGCAGTACTTC
CASSLGGHYEQYF
>TRBV4-1|TRBJ2-1|.|.
TGCGCCAGCAGTGCTCGGCCGGCCCGGGATAATGAGCAGTTCTTC
CASSARPARDNEQFF
>TRBV7-9|TRBJ2-7|.|.
TGTGCCAGCAGCCCAGGGCATTTCCGGGAGCAGGGCGAGCAGTACTTC
CASSPGHFREQGEQYF
>TRBV9|TRBJ2-1|.|TRBD2
TGTGCCAGCAGCGGGGGGCAGCGGGAGAGCTACAATGAGCAGTTCTTC
CASSGGQRESYNEQFF